These 22 T cell receptor beta chains share one sample of origin, sequenced in a study of metastatic and nonmetastatic thyroid tumors. TCRdb reprocessed the PCR reads using MiXCR. This table holds roughly 48,000 clones, around 20% found once. No patient received treatment before thyroid surgery. Material: blood. The receptors originated from a male donor with papillary thyroid cancer or a benign thyroid nodule (not recorded which). Some clones in this sample may be carry-over from other donors' samples.

There are many counts of this clone. V is TRBV6-1 and J is TRBJ2-5, with a possible D match to TRBD2 (6 bases). Germline loops: CDR1 MNHNS, CDR2 SASEGT. V was trimmed by 8 bases and J by 5 bases, leaving 21 bases between them. The CDR3 spans 15 residues. This chain's CDR3 is CASLSLGGGVETQYF. The CDR3 region has the DNA TGTGCCAGCCTTAGTTTGGGGGGTGGGGTCGAGACCCAGTACTTC.

This clone was seen a few times. V is TRBV6-1 and J is TRBJ1-1; no clear D gene. CDR1 and CDR2 (germline): MNHNS, SASEGT. This CDR3 spans 14 amino acids. V lost 1 base, J lost 2 bases, and 8 bases lay in between. The CDR3 is CASSEGRFNTEAFF. CDR3 DNA sequence: TGTGCCAGCAGTGAAGGGCGGTTTAACACTGAAGCTTTCTTT.

This clone has at least ten counts. V gene TRBV10-3 combines with J gene TRBJ1-1, with D perhaps TRBD1 (6 bases). Trimming cost V 2 bases and J 4 bases, with 8 bases left between them. CDR3 length: 13 residues. Germline V gene data show CDR1 as ENHRY and CDR2 as SYGVKD. The CDR3 loop reads CAISEGGGTEAFF. The CDR3 nucleotides read TGTGCCATCAGTGAGGGAGGGGGCACTGAAGCTTTCTTT.

This clone has just a few counts. This rearrangement joins TRBV2 to TRBJ1-2; D perhaps matches TRBD1 (5 bases). This CDR3 is 11 amino acids long. The germline V and J ends were trimmed by 10 bases and 6 bases, with 12 bases remaining between them. The germline gives CDR1 SNHLY, CDR2 FYNNEI. The CDR3 DNA reads TGTGCCATCATGGAAGGGGATGGCTACACCTTC. Translation gives CAIMEGDGYTF.

The sample holds many counts of this clone. The chain has TRBV5-4 and TRBJ1-2; tentatively, D is TRBD1 (6 bases). V was clipped by 4 bases and J by 4 bases, with 14 bases between them. CDR3 length equals 14 residues. Germline loops: CDR1 SGHNT, CDR2 YYREEE (reference sequence). The CDR3, as DNA: TGTGCCAGCAGCCGGAGGACAGAGGGCTATGGCTACACCTTC. Its protein is CASSRRTEGYGYTF.

This chain connects TRBV20-1 to TRBJ1-4; D unresolved. The CDR3 has 12 residues. Per the germline V gene, CDR1 is DFQATT and CDR2 is SNEGSKA (reference sequence). The ends were cut back, 3 bases at V and 4 bases at J, with 6 bases in the middle. The CDR3: CSARWGNEKLFF. DNA for the CDR3: TGCAGTGCTAGGTGGGGTAATGAAAAACTGTTTTTT.

V and J are TRBV20-1 and TRBJ1-4; 8 nucleotides align to TRBD1. Germline loops: CDR1 DFQATT, CDR2 SNEGSKA (reference sequence). The CDR3 totals 14 residues. The V gene end was trimmed by 0 bases and the J gene end by 7 bases; junction bases not matched to a gene: 4. CDR3 region: CSARDRTGSEKLFF. The CDR3 DNA is TGCAGTGCTAGAGATCGGACAGGGAGTGAAAAACTGTTTTTT.

In this sample, this clone turned up many times. The chain combines TRBV20-1 with TRBJ1-5, with TRBD1 matching over 9 bases. The CDR3 has 15 amino acids. The trim removed 5 bases at V and 5 bases at J, leaving 10 bases unmatched. Germline CDR1 reads DFQATT; CDR2 reads SNEGSKA (reference sequence). The DNA for the CDR3 is TGCAGTGCTGAAAAACATGACAGGGGGGATCAGCCCCAGCATTTT. This encodes CSAEKHDRGDQPQHF.

The V and J genes are TRBV7-3 and TRBJ2-2; TRBD1 agrees at 7 bases. Germline values: CDR1 SGHTA, CDR2 FQGTGA. J gave up 6 bases and V 1 base, and 8 bases lay outside the gene matches. This CDR3 contains 16 residues. Here the CDR3 reads CASSLIGTEEAGELFF. The CDR3 DNA reads as TGTGCCAGCAGCTTAATCGGGACAGAGGAGGCCGGGGAGCTGTTTTTT.

This clone was seen at least ten times. V usage is TRBV4-2 and J usage is TRBJ2-4, with 9 positions matching TRBD2. With 0 bases clipped from V and 6 bases from J, the junction kept 3 bases outside the gene matches. Germline-derived CDR1 and CDR2 are LGHNA and YNFKEQ. The CDR3 runs to 15 residues. The CDR3 is CASSQDAGGPNIQYF. Here the CDR3 DNA reads TGTGCCAGCAGCCAAGACGCGGGGGGGCCAAACATTCAGTACTTC.

There are many counts of this clone. J is TRBJ2-7 and V is TRBV7-9, with 9 nucleotides matching TRBD1. Germline V gene data show CDR1 as SEHNR and CDR2 as FQNEAQ (reference sequence). With V trimmed by 0 bases and J by 6 bases, 6 bases remained unmatched. This CDR3 contains 15 residues. In DNA form, the CDR3 reads TGTGCCAGCAGCTTAGCACAGGGGGCGTCTCGCGAGCAGTACTTC. It encodes CASSLAQGASREQYF.

The chain links TRBV5-6 to TRBJ1-2; unclear D gene. Deletions cut 0 bases from V and 5 bases from J, with 11 bases between. The CDR3 length is 14 residues. Germline V lookup: CDR1 SGHDT, CDR2 YYEEEE. The CDR3 DNA follows: TGTGCCAGCAGCTTGGGAGACAAGGATTATGGCTACACCTTC. This codes for CASSLGDKDYGYTF.

As concerns this clone: The sample carries other DNA sequences with the same CDR3. CDR3 in amino acids: CSARDAGYRASSVNEQFF. CDR3 in DNA: TGCAGTGCTAGAGATGCCGGTTACCGGGCGTCGAGCGTTAATGAGCAGTTCTTC. V gene TRBV20-1 combines with J gene TRBJ2-1; D ambiguous. This CDR3 is 18 amino acids long. The germline CDR1 and CDR2 sequences are DFQATT and SNEGSKA (reference sequence). Deletions cut 0 bases from V and 7 bases from J, with 25 bases between.

This clone has at least ten counts. The chain is built from TRBV20-1 and TRBJ2-5; 9 nucleotides agree with TRBD2. The junction had 6 bases not matched to a gene; V was cut back by 0 bases and J by 1 base. Germline-derived CDR1 and CDR2 are DFQATT and SNEGSKA (reference sequence). The length of the CDR3 is 16 residues. The CDR3: CSARDEAGGPQETQYF. The CDR3 DNA follows: TGCAGTGCTAGAGATGAAGCGGGGGGCCCCCAAGAGACCCAGTACTTC.

The sample holds many counts of this clone. The chain is built from TRBV2 and TRBJ2-7; 8 positions match TRBD1. The V gene's germline CDR1 is SNHLY and CDR2 FYNNEI. The ends lost 10 bases at V and 0 bases at J; junction bases unmatched: 20. This CDR3 has 18 residues. CDR3 protein: CAIKSLGGQGFSSYEQYF. The CDR3, as DNA: TGTGCCATCAAATCCCTGGGCGGACAGGGATTTTCCTCCTACGAGCAGTACTTC.

Many counts were recorded for this clone. V is TRBV12-3 or TRBV12-4 and J is TRBJ1-2, with TRBD1 identical over 8 bases. The CDR3 has 13 residues. V was pared by 6 bases and J by 8 bases, with 8 bases of the junction left unmatched. The CDR3 region is CASRKGQAVGYTF. The CDR3 DNA reads TGTGCCAGCAGAAAGGGACAGGCGGTGGGCTACACCTTC.

In its sample, this clone was seen a few times. The same CDR3 can be traced to other DNA sequences in this sample. CDR3 sequence: CASTETNGLAGEQFF. The CDR3 bases are TGTGCCAGCACCGAGACTAACGGACTAGCTGGTGAGCAGTTCTTC. The gene calls are TRBV2 and TRBJ2-1; 8 nucleotides agree with TRBD2. The J segment lost 9 bases and the V segment lost 7 bases, leaving 14 bases of the junction unmatched. This CDR3 is 15 amino acids long. Germline loops: CDR1 SNHLY, CDR2 FYNNEI.

This clone was found a few times. This chain connects TRBV3-1 to TRBJ2-6; D remains ambiguous. This CDR3 contains 14 residues. The V end lost 4 bases, the J end lost 2 bases, and 6 bases lay between the germline ends. CDR1 LGHDT and CDR2 YNNKEL come from the germline V gene (reference sequence). The CDR3 sequence: CASSLETGANVLTF. The CDR3 region has the DNA TGTGCCAGCAGCCTCGAAACTGGGGCCAACGTCCTGACTTTC.

The V and J genes are TRBV7-3 and TRBJ2-5; 8 bases are a match to TRBD1. The length of the CDR3 is 14 residues. Germline CDR1 SGHTA, CDR2 FQGTGA. V trimming: 3 bases; J trimming: 4 bases; junction bases outside the gene matches: 4. This CDR3 is CASSFRGRGETQYF. The DNA for the CDR3 is TGTGCCAGCAGCTTCAGGGGGCGCGGAGAGACCCAGTACTTC.

V and J are TRBV2 and TRBJ2-7; D is undetermined. The CDR3 is made up of 14 amino acids. V shed 6 bases and J shed 2 bases, with 14 bases lying between them. Germline V gene lookup returns CDR1 SNHLY and CDR2 FYNNEI. This CDR3 reads CASRATHGAYEQYF. The CDR3 DNA sequence: TGTGCCAGCAGGGCAACGCATGGGGCCTACGAGCAGTACTTC. Full variable domain (outside the CDR3, taken from reference TRBV2 and TRBJ2-7): EPEVTQTPSHQVTQMGQEVILRCVPISNHLYFYWYRQILGQKVEFLVSFYNNEISEKSEIFDDQFSVERPDGSNFTLKIRSTKLEDSAMYFCASRATHGAYEQYFGPGTRLTVT.

This clone was seen ten or more times. The genes are TRBV13 and TRBJ2-2; weak D call: TRBD1 (6 bases). This CDR3 spans 15 amino acids. V was clipped by 0 bases and J by 6 bases, with 11 bases between them. Germline CDR1 is PRHDT and CDR2 is FYEKMQ (reference sequence). CDR3 bases: TGTGCCAGCAGCTTAGGGAGGGGGAGCGCCGGGGAGCTGTTTTTT. It translates to CASSLGRGSAGELFF. The full variable domain, with the rest looked up from reference TRBV13 and TRBJ2-2, is AAGVIQSPRHLIKEKRETATLKCYPIPRHDTVYWYQQGPGQDPQFLISFYEKMQSDKGSIPDRFSAQQFSDYHSELNMSSLELGDSALYFCASSLGRGSAGELFFGEGSRLTVL.

This clone showed up many times. The V and J genes are TRBV4-1 and TRBJ2-2; D not certain. The CDR3 has 16 amino acids. From germline, CDR1 is MGHRA and CDR2 YSYEKL. Trimming removed 1 base at V and 6 bases at J, with 15 bases between. The CDR3 sequence is CASSQVVVPGSGELFF. CDR3 nucleotides: TGCGCCAGCAGCCAAGTCGTCGTACCCGGATCCGGGGAGCTGTTTTTT.